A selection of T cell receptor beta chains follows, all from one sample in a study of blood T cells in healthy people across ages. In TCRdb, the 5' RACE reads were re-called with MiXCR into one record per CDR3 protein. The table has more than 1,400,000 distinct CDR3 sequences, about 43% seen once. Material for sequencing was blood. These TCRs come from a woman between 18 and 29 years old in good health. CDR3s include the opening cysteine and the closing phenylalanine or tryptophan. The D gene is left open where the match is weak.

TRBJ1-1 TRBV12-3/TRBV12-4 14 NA CASRPGQPNTEAFF
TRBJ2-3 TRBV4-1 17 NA CASSQDYISSTGDTQYF
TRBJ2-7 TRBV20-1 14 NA CSVPHGGPGYEQYF
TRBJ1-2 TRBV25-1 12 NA CASLQDYYGYTF
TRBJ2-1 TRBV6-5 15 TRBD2 CASSPGTSVFNEQFF
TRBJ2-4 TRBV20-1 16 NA CSARDPETGIENIQYF
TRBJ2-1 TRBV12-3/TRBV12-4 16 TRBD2 CASSPGLAGGQNEQFF
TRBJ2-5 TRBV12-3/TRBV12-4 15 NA CASTPPERTDNEQYF
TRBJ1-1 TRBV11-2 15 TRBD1 CASSLVGQGASEAFF
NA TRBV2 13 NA CASKIGLYNEQYF
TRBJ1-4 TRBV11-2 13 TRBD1 CASRTGINEKLFF
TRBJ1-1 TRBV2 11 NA CASSVPREAFF
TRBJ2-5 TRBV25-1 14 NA CASSDGGWTETQYF
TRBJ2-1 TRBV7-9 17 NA CASSSETVVRAYNEQFF
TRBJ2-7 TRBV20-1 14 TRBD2 CSARSSGNAYEQYF
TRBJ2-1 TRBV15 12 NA CATSRRGDEQFF
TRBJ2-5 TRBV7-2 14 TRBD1 CASSVARDSLTQYF
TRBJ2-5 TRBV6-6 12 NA CASRRSWETQYF
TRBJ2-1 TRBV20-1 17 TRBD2 CSARPTSGGAFVNEQFF
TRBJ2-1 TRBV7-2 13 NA CASRWLEAGEQFF
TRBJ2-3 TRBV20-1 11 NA CSAEGRDTQYF
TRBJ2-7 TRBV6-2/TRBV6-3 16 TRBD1 CASSYLPGQGSYEQYF
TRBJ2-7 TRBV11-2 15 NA CASSKKPDTSYEQYF
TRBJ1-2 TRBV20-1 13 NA CSANPPGAYGYTF
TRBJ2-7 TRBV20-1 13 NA CSAARDTSYEQYF